Below are 16 T cell receptor beta chains sequenced from a single sample in a study of T cell repertoires in cytomegalovirus infection. TCRdb re-analysed the reads in MiXCR, keeping a single row per CDR3 protein. There are around 260,000 distinct CDR3 sequences in the sample; approximately 10% occur only once, and approximately 16% lies in the top ten. Material for sequencing was PBMCs. These receptors came from a human donor in good health (CMV status not recorded). Some clones in this sample may be carry-over from other donors' samples.

V and J are TRBV19 and TRBJ1-2, with 8 bases fitting TRBD1. The junction had 5 bases not matched to a gene; V was cut back by 5 bases and J by 6 bases. CDR3 length: 13 amino acids. Germline V gene lookup returns CDR1 LNHDA and CDR2 SQIVND (reference sequence). CDR3: CASSLTGDDGYTF. CDR3 coding DNA: TGTGCCAGTAGTTTGACAGGGGACGATGGCTACACCTTC. Together with reference TRBV19 and TRBJ1-2, the CDR3 gives the full variable domain: DGGITQSPKYLFRKEGQNVTLSCEQNLNHDAMYWYRQDPGQGLRLIYYSQIVNDFQKGDIAEGYSVSREKKESFPLTVTSAQKNPTAFYLCASSLTGDDGYTFGSGTRLTVV.

This clonotype was seen more than once but under ten times. The chain couples TRBV5-1 to TRBJ2-1; D is tentatively TRBD1 or TRBD2 (5 bases each). The CDR3 totals 14 residues. Per germline, CDR1 SGHRS and CDR2 YFSETQ. V lost 3 bases and J lost 4, with 11 bases in between. The CDR3 region is CASSWDGRYNEQFF. The CDR3 DNA is TGCGCCAGCAGCTGGGACGGTAGATACAATGAGCAGTTCTTC.

The chain recombines TRBV19 with TRBJ2-6; no reliable D call. CDR3 size: 13 residues. Between the trimmed V and J ends, which lost 7 bases and 2 bases, there was a span of 6 bases. CDR1 and CDR2 from the germline V gene are LNHDA and SQIVND (reference sequence). The CDR3 sequence: CASTVAGANVLTF. The CDR3, as DNA: TGTGCCAGTACCGTCGCTGGGGCCAACGTCCTGACTTTC.

This clonotype showed up many times. V is TRBV28 and J is TRBJ2-6; D unresolved. The germline V and J ends were trimmed by 3 bases and 2 bases, with 8 bases remaining between them. Germline V gene sequence: CDR1 MDHEN, CDR2 SYDVKM. This CDR3 contains 15 residues. For the CDR3, the DNA is TGTGCCAGCAGTTTCGAGGTTCCTGGGGCCAACGTCCTGACTTTC. Translating gives CASSFEVPGANVLTF.

This clonotype appeared many times. The rearrangement joins TRBV7-6 to TRBJ1-6; possibly TRBD1 for D (5 bases). This CDR3 has 12 amino acids. The ends were cut back, 5 bases at V and 10 bases at J, with 9 bases in the middle. Germline lookup yields CDR1 SGHVS and CDR2 FNYEAQ. This chain's CDR3 is CASSPGRSPLHF. CDR3 DNA sequence: TGTGCCAGCAGCCCGGGGCGATCACCCCTCCACTTT.

The sample holds many counts of this clonotype. The rearrangement joins TRBV7-8 to TRBJ2-2; TRBD2 matches 11 bases. The CDR3 totals 18 residues. V shed 6 bases, J shed 0 bases, and the junction held 9 bases outside the gene matches. Germline CDR1 reads SGHVS; CDR2 reads FQNEAQ. DNA of the CDR3: TGTGCCAGCAGTTCTGAGGGACTAGCGGCTTCGAACACCGGGGAGCTGTTTTTT. Translating it yields CASSSEGLAASNTGELFF.

This clonotype was recorded many times. This sequence joins TRBV7-2 and TRBJ2-2; D gene unclear. With 4 bases removed from V and 0 bases from J, the gap between germline ends came to 6 bases. Per germline, CDR1 SGHTA and CDR2 FQGNSA. The CDR3 totals 14 residues. CDR3 region: CASSSSTNTGELFF. The CDR3 DNA follows: TGTGCCAGCAGCTCCTCTACGAACACCGGGGAGCTGTTTTTT.

This clonotype was observed a handful of times. V and J are TRBV6-5 and TRBJ1-2, with 7 bases matching TRBD1. Germline CDR1 MNHEY, CDR2 SVGAGI. This CDR3 has 12 residues. V shed 10 bases, J shed 6 bases, and the junction held 8 bases outside the gene matches. DNA of the CDR3: TGTGCCACCTGGGACAGAACTCATGGCTACACCTTC. It specifies CATWDRTHGYTF.

This clonotype was counted at least ten times. This rearrangement joins TRBV7-2 to TRBJ1-2; 8 bases line up with TRBD1. Germline trimming cut 5 bases from V and 4 bases from J; bases unmatched to any gene: 6. Germline CDR1 SGHTA, CDR2 FQGNSA. The CDR3 consists of 14 residues. In DNA form, the CDR3 reads TGTGCCAGCAGCCAGGACAGGGTAGGCTATGGCTACACCTTC. Its protein is CASSQDRVGYGYTF.

In its sample, this clonotype was seen many times. The chain carries TRBV6-6 and TRBJ1-5; D not resolved. This CDR3 region has 14 residues. Germline-derived CDR1 and CDR2 are MNHNY and SVGAGI (reference sequence). With 7 bases removed from V and 0 bases from J, the gap between germline ends came to 10 bases. The DNA for the CDR3 is TGTGCCAGCACTGCCGGTATTAGCAATCAGCCCCAGCATTTT. Translated: CASTAGISNQPQHF.

This clonotype was recorded many times. The V call is TRBV30, the J call TRBJ2-1, with D hard to call. Germline loops: CDR1 GTSNPN, CDR2 SVGIG (reference sequence). The CDR3 sequence is 11 residues long. V was clipped by 2 bases and J by 10 bases, with 9 bases between them. CDR3 amino acids: CAWSFYGEQFF. CDR3 nucleotides: TGTGCCTGGAGTTTCTACGGGGAGCAGTTCTTC.

This clonotype was detected ten times or more. The chain joins TRBV7-8 to TRBJ1-2; 7 bases map to TRBD1. This CDR3 comprises 15 residues. After removal of 1 base from V and 5 bases from J, the junction contained 7 bases not matched to a gene. The germline V gene has CDR1 SGHVS and CDR2 FQNEAQ. The CDR3 sequence is CASSLDEQGWYGYTF. The CDR3 bases are TGTGCCAGCAGCTTAGATGAACAGGGGTGGTATGGCTACACCTTC. The full variable domain, with the rest looked up from reference TRBV7-8 and TRBJ1-2, is GAGVSQSPRYKVAKRGQDVALRCDPISGHVSLFWYQQALGQGPEFLTYFQNEAQLDKSGLPSDRFFAERPEGSVSTLKIQRTQQEDSAVYLCASSLDEQGWYGYTFGSGTRLTVV.

This clonotype has just a few counts. This rearrangement joins TRBV12-3 or TRBV12-4 to TRBJ1-1; TRBD1 matches at 7 bases. CDR3 length: 14 amino acids. The trim removed 5 bases at V and 2 bases at J, leaving 5 bases unmatched. In nucleotides, the CDR3 is TGTGCCAGCAGTGCACAGGGGTTCAACACTGAAGCTTTCTTT. Its protein product is CASSAQGFNTEAFF.

The chain uses TRBV6-2 or TRBV6-3 and TRBJ2-1; no definite D call. There are 12 residues in the CDR3. Trimming removed 2 bases at V and 7 bases at J, with 6 bases between. Germline assignment: CDR1 MNHEY and CDR2 SVGEGT. The CDR3 region has the DNA TGTGCCAGCAGTTACGTGAAAAATGAGCAGTTCTTC. It codes for CASSYVKNEQFF.

This clonotype came up many times. This chain connects TRBV12-3 or TRBV12-4 to TRBJ2-7, with 10 bases aligning to TRBD1. V shed 1 base, J shed 12 bases, and the junction held 3 bases outside the gene matches. CDR3 length: 12 residues. Written as DNA, the CDR3 is TGTGCCAGCAGTTTAGGGGACAGGGGATCGTACTTC. Residues: CASSLGDRGSYF.

This clonotype was detected a few times. V and J are TRBV6-4 and TRBJ1-4; 8 bases are shared with TRBD1. Trimming at V came to 6 bases and at J to 7 bases, leaving 13 bases not matched to a gene. The CDR3 sequence is 16 residues long. Per germline, CDR1 MRHNA and CDR2 SNTAGT. The CDR3 protein is CASSKPSDREREKLFF. In DNA, the CDR3 is TGTGCCAGCAGCAAACCCTCGGACAGGGAGCGTGAAAAACTGTTTTTT.